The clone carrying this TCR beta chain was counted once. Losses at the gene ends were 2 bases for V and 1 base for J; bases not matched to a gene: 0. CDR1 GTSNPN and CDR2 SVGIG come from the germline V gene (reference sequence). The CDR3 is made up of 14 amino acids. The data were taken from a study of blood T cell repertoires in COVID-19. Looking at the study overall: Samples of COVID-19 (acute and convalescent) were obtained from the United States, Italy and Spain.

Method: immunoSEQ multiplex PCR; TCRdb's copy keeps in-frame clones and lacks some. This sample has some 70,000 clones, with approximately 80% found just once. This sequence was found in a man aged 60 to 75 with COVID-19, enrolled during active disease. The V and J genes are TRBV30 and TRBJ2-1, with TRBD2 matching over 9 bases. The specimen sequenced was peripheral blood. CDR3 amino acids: CAWSSGRSYNEQFF. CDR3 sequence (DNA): TGTGCCTGGAGTAGCGGGAGGTCCTACAATGAGCAGTTCTTC.